A single sample is the source of the 9 T cell receptor beta chains below, sequenced in a study of blood T cell repertoires in COVID-19. Generated by immunoSEQ multiplex PCR, the TCRdb table keeps only in-frame clones and is missing some. The sample contains under 200,000 clones, approximately 86% of which appear only once. The specimen was peripheral blood. These receptors all stem from a woman at least 80 years old with COVID-19, enrolled during active disease.

The V call is TRBV19, the J call TRBJ2-7, with 9 bases that match TRBD2. Germline CDR1 and CDR2: LNHDA and SQIVND (reference sequence). CDR3 size: 15 residues. Germline trimming cut 4 bases from V and 2 bases from J; bases unmatched to any gene: 6. The CDR3 here is CASSTGSGSPYEQYF. Here the CDR3 DNA reads TGTGCCAGTAGTACGGGTAGCGGGAGCCCCTACGAGCAGTACTTC.

The rearrangement uses TRBV7-9 and TRBJ2-1; TRBD2 matches at 7 bases. The CDR3 sequence is 14 residues long. After removal of 8 bases from V and 9 bases from J, the junction contained 13 bases not matched to a gene. Germline V gives CDR1 SEHNR, CDR2 FQNEAQ (reference sequence). The CDR3 coding sequence is TGTGCCAGCGCTTGGGAGGGCCCGGGAGGTGAGCAGTTCTTC. Translating it yields CASAWEGPGGEQFF.

The chain has TRBV7-2 and TRBJ2-5; the match to TRBD2 covers 7 bases. The germline CDR1 and CDR2 sequences are SGHTA and FQGNSA. The J segment lost 4 bases and the V segment lost 4 bases, leaving 3 bases of the junction unmatched. The CDR3 loop spans 13 amino acids. The CDR3: CASSSWGGETQYF. DNA of the CDR3: TGTGCCAGCAGCTCTTGGGGGGGAGAGACCCAGTACTTC.

CDR3 residues: CASSGQGAGYTF. The CDR3 bases are TGTGCCAGCAGTGGACAGGGGGCCGGCTACACCTTC. The chain recombines TRBV28 with TRBJ1-2, with TRBD1 matching 11 bases. Germline CDR1 MDHEN, CDR2 SYDVKM. The CDR3 has 12 amino acids. Trimming took 5 bases from V and 8 from J; bases not matched to a gene: 1.

The chain couples TRBV3-1 (or the pseudogene TRBV3-2) to TRBJ2-5; D is perhaps TRBD2 (5 bases). The V and J ends lost 0 bases and 2 bases respectively, with 10 bases between them. CDR3 length equals 15 residues. Germline-derived CDR1 and CDR2 are LGHDT and YNNKEL (reference sequence). The CDR3 here is CASSQDLTRQETQYF. The CDR3 DNA is TGTGCCAGCAGCCAAGATCTCACTAGGCAAGAGACCCAGTACTTC.

This chain links TRBV7-2 with TRBJ2-7; TRBD1 matches at 8 bases. This CDR3 is 14 amino acids long. CDR1 SGHTA and CDR2 FQGNSA come from the germline V gene. V gave up 5 bases and J gave up 3 bases; unmatched junction bases: 6. The CDR3, as DNA: TGTGCCAGCAGCATCGGACAGGGTAGCTACGAGCAGTACTTC. It encodes CASSIGQGSYEQYF.

The chain links TRBV10-3 to TRBJ1-1; 7 bases fit TRBD1. CDR3 length equals 14 residues. With 4 bases clipped from V and 1 base from J, the junction kept 3 bases outside the gene matches. Germline V CDR1 and CDR2: ENHRY, SYGVKD. CDR3 sequence reads: CAISGDSQNTEAFF. The CDR3 coding sequence is TGTGCCATCAGTGGGGACAGCCAGAACACTGAAGCTTTCTTT.

This chain connects TRBV28 to TRBJ1-5; a weak D match, TRBD1 (6 bases). V lost 7 bases, J lost 3 bases, and 13 bases lay in between. CDR3 length: 14 amino acids. The germline V gene encodes CDR1 MDHEN and CDR2 SYDVKM. The CDR3 sequence is CASKPGQNNQPQHF. The CDR3 nucleotides read TGTGCCAGCAAACCCGGACAGAACAATCAGCCCCAGCATTTT.

V usage is TRBV21-1 and J usage is TRBJ1-2; the table's TRBD1 call for D was not verified on the DNA. TRBV21-1 corresponds to a pseudogene. The CDR3 is made up of 16 amino acids. The CDR3 bases are TGTGCCAGCAGCAACAGGTCAGGTACCCCCACCTATGGCTACACCTTC. As protein: CASSNRSGTPTYGYTF.